A selection of T cell receptor beta chains follows, all from one sample in a study of T cell changes during pregnancy in multiple sclerosis. Repertoires were generated with immunoSEQ multiplex PCR, while TCRdb's copy carries only in-frame clones and drops some. The sample holds 37,000 or so clones, 90% seen once. The sequencing here drew on CD4+ T cells from peripheral blood mononuclear cells, taken in the second trimester of pregnancy. Receptors were obtained from a female donor with multiple sclerosis, enrolled in a pregnancy study. Each CDR3 is given with its conserved first and last residue. The order of the fields is clone size, V gene, J gene, D gene, CDR3 DNA, CDR3 protein. D genes are given only for firm matches. Clone size appears in some rows only: once, few, many, or a class for an expanded clone.

clone_size: NA; v_call: TRBV27; j_call: TRBJ1-5; d_call: NA; cdr3_nt: TGTGCCAGCAGTCGCAACCCACAGGGACCGCCCCAGCATTTT; cdr3_aa: CASSRNPQGPPQHF
clone_size: once; v_call: TRBV5-1; j_call: TRBJ1-1; d_call: NA; cdr3_nt: TGCGCCAGCAGCTTGGTATTGACAGGTCCGAGCACTGAAGCTTTCTTT; cdr3_aa: CASSLVLTGPSTEAFF
clone_size: NA; v_call: TRBV7-2; j_call: TRBJ2-5; d_call: NA; cdr3_nt: TGTGCCAGCAGCTTAGACAGGGAGACCCAGTACTTC; cdr3_aa: CASSLDRETQYF
clone_size: NA; v_call: TRBV6-1; j_call: TRBJ1-5; d_call: NA; cdr3_nt: TGTGCCAGCAGTGAGGTAGAGGTGGCCAACAATCAGCCCCAGCATTTT; cdr3_aa: CASSEVEVANNQPQHF
clone_size: NA; v_call: TRBV7-2; j_call: TRBJ1-4; d_call: TRBD1; cdr3_nt: TGTGCCAGCAGCGGGACAGTCAATAATGAAAAACTGTTTTTT; cdr3_aa: CASSGTVNNEKLFF
clone_size: NA; v_call: TRBV11-3; j_call: TRBJ2-1; d_call: TRBD1; cdr3_nt: TGTGCCAGCAGCTCCACAACGGACAGGGAATCCTACAATGAGCAGTTCTTC; cdr3_aa: CASSSTTDRESYNEQFF
clone_size: NA; v_call: TRBV29-1; j_call: TRBJ1-1; d_call: NA; cdr3_nt: TGCAGCGTTTATGGGGGGTTGCTGAACACTGAAGCTTTCTTT; cdr3_aa: CSVYGGLLNTEAFF
clone_size: NA; v_call: TRBV29-1; j_call: TRBJ2-7; d_call: TRBD2; cdr3_nt: TGCAGCGTTGTCTGGTCTAGCGGAACCTACGAGCAGTACTTC; cdr3_aa: CSVVWSSGTYEQYF
clone_size: NA; v_call: TRBV5-1; j_call: TRBJ2-3; d_call: TRBD1; cdr3_nt: TGCGCCAGCAGCTTACTGGGACAGGGGGACACAGATACGCAGTATTTT; cdr3_aa: CASSLLGQGDTDTQYF
clone_size: NA; v_call: TRBV5-4; j_call: TRBJ1-2; d_call: NA; cdr3_nt: TGTGCCAGCAGCTCGGCGGGGGAGGCGGACTATGGCTACACCTTC; cdr3_aa: CASSSAGEADYGYTF
clone_size: NA; v_call: TRBV5-1; j_call: TRBJ1-4; d_call: TRBD1; cdr3_nt: TGCGCCAGCAGACAACGGGACAGGGGCCCTGAAAAACTGTTTTTT; cdr3_aa: CASRQRDRGPEKLFF
clone_size: NA; v_call: TRBV25-1; j_call: TRBJ2-7; d_call: NA; cdr3_nt: TGTGCAAAAAGGGGGAACGACGAGCAGTACTTC; cdr3_aa: CAKRGNDEQYF
clone_size: NA; v_call: TRBV19; j_call: TRBJ1-2; d_call: TRBD1; cdr3_nt: TGTGCCAGTAGTATCCCCGGACAGGGCGGAGGCTACACCTTC; cdr3_aa: CASSIPGQGGGYTF
clone_size: NA; v_call: TRBV5-1; j_call: TRBJ2-1; d_call: TRBD1; cdr3_nt: TGCGCCAGCAGCGTAGGACAGGGGGCGGGCGATGAGCAGTTCTTC; cdr3_aa: CASSVGQGAGDEQFF
clone_size: NA; v_call: TRBV4-1; j_call: TRBJ1-4; d_call: TRBD1; cdr3_nt: TGCGCCAGCAGCCCGGGACAGGGGGGCGTGGGAGGTGAAAAACTGTTTTTT; cdr3_aa: CASSPGQGGVGGEKLFF
clone_size: NA; v_call: TRBV7-6; j_call: TRBJ1-2; d_call: NA; cdr3_nt: TGTGCCAGCAGCCCAGGGGCAGAGCAAGGAGGCTACACCTTC; cdr3_aa: CASSPGAEQGGYTF
clone_size: NA; v_call: TRBV6-1; j_call: TRBJ1-2; d_call: NA; cdr3_nt: TGTGCCAGCACGCCAGGGTGGGTTGACTATGGCTACACCTTC; cdr3_aa: CASTPGWVDYGYTF
clone_size: few; v_call: TRBV27; j_call: TRBJ2-7; d_call: TRBD1; cdr3_nt: TGTGCCAGCAGCCCGGACAGGGCTAACTCCTACGAGCAGTACTTC; cdr3_aa: CASSPDRANSYEQYF
clone_size: NA; v_call: TRBV7-2; j_call: TRBJ2-5; d_call: NA; cdr3_nt: TGTGCCAGCAGCTTGGACAATCTGGAGACCCAGTACTTC; cdr3_aa: CASSLDNLETQYF
clone_size: NA; v_call: TRBV19; j_call: TRBJ2-7; d_call: NA; cdr3_nt: TGTGCCACTTCTAGTCGGTACGAGCAGTACTTC; cdr3_aa: CATSSRYEQYF
clone_size: NA; v_call: TRBV7-9; j_call: TRBJ2-3; d_call: NA; cdr3_nt: TGTGCTGTCAGGGGTGATACGCAGTATTTT; cdr3_aa: CAVRGDTQYF
clone_size: NA; v_call: TRBV10-3; j_call: TRBJ2-7; d_call: TRBD2; cdr3_nt: TGTGCCATCAGTGGGAGAGGGACTAGCGGCTCCTCCTACGAGCAGTACTTC; cdr3_aa: CAISGRGTSGSSYEQYF
clone_size: NA; v_call: TRBV29-1; j_call: TRBJ1-5; d_call: NA; cdr3_nt: TGCAGCGTTGTGGGGGCGGGTCAGCCCCAGCATTTT; cdr3_aa: CSVVGAGQPQHF
clone_size: once; v_call: TRBV4-1; j_call: TRBJ1-1; d_call: NA; cdr3_nt: TGCGCCAGCAGCAGGGGCGGCGTTAAGGACACTGAAGCTTTCTTT; cdr3_aa: CASSRGGVKDTEAFF
clone_size: NA; v_call: TRBV10-3; j_call: TRBJ2-1; d_call: NA; cdr3_nt: TGTGCCATCCGGAGGGAAAGGAATAGCCCGAATGAGCAGTTCTTC; cdr3_aa: CAIRRERNSPNEQFF
clone_size: NA; v_call: TRBV30; j_call: TRBJ1-4; d_call: TRBD1; cdr3_nt: TGTGCCTGGAGCGTAGGTCGGACAGGGGAATTTCGTTTAGGCGAAAAACTGTTTTTT; cdr3_aa: CAWSVGRTGEFRLGEKLFF
clone_size: NA; v_call: TRBV7-2; j_call: TRBJ1-2; d_call: TRBD1; cdr3_nt: TGTGCCAGCAGCCCTTACGGTCTGGACAGGGACTATGGCTACACCTTC; cdr3_aa: CASSPYGLDRDYGYTF
clone_size: NA; v_call: TRBV18; j_call: TRBJ2-7; d_call: TRBD2; cdr3_nt: TGTGCCAGCTCTCCCCGAGCGGGAGAAGACGAGCAGTACTTC; cdr3_aa: CASSPRAGEDEQYF